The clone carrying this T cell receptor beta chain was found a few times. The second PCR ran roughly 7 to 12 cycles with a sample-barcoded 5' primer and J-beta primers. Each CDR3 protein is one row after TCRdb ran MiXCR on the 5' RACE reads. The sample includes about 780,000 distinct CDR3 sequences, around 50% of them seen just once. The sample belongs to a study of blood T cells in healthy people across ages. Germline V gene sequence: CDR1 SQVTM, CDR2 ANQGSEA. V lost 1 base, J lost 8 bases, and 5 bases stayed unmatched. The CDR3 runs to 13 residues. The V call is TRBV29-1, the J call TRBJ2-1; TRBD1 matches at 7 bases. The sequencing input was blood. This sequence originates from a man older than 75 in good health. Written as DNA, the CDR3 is TGCAGCGTTGAAGCCCAGACAGGGTATGAGCAGTTCTTC. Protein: CSVEAQTGYEQFF.